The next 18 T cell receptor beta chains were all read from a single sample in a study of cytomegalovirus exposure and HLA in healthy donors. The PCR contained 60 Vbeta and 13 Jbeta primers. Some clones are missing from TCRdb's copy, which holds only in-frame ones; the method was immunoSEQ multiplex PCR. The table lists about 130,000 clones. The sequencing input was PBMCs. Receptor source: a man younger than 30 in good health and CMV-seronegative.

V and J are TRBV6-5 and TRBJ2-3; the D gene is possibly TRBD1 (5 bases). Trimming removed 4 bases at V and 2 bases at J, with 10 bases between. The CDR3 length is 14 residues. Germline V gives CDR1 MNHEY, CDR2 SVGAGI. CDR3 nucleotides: TGTGCCAGCAGTTTGTGGGGCGACACAGATACGCAGTATTTT. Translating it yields CASSLWGDTDTQYF.

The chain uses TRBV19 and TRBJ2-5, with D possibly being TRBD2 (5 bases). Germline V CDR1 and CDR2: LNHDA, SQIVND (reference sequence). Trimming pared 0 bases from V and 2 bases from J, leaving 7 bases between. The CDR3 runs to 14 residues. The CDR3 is CASSIDRGQETQYF. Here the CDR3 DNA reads TGTGCCAGTAGTATAGACAGAGGGCAAGAGACCCAGTACTTC.

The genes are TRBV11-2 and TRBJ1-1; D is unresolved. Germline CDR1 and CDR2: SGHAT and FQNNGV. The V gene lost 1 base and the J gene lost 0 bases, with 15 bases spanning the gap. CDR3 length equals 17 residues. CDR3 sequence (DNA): TGTGCCAGCAGCTTAGGTATCGGACTTTCCATGAACACTGAAGCTTTCTTT. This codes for CASSLGIGLSMNTEAFF.

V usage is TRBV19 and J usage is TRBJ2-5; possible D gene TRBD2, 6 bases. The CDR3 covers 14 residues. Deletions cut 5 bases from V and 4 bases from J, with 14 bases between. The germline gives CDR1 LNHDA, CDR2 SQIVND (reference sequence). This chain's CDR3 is CASSPNPGGETQYF. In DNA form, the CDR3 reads TGTGCCAGTAGTCCCAACCCCGGGGGAGAGACCCAGTACTTC.

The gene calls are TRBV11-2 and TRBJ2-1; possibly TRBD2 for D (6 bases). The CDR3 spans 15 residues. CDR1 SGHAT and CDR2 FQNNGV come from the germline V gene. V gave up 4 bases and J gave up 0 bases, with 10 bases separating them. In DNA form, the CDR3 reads TGTGCCAGCAGCTCCTGGCGGGGCTCCTACAATGAGCAGTTCTTC. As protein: CASSSWRGSYNEQFF.

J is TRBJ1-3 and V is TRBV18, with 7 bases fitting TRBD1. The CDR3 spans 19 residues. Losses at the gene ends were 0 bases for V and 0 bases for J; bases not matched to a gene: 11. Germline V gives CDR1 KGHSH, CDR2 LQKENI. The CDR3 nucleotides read TGTGCCAGCTCACCACCGTTACGGGCAGGGGGTATCTCTGGAAACACCATATATTTT. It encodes CASSPPLRAGGISGNTIYF.

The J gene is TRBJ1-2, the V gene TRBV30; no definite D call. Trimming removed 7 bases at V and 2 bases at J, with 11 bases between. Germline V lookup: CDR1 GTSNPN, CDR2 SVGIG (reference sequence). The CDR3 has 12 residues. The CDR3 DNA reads TGTGCCTCGACTTCCGGGAACTATGGCTACACCTTC. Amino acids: CASTSGNYGYTF.

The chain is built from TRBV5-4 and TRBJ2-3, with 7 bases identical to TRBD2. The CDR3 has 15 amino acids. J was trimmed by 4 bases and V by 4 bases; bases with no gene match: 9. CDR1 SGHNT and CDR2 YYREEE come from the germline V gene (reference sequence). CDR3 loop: CASSPGGTLPDTQYF. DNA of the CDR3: TGTGCCAGCAGCCCCGGGGGGACCCTGCCAGATACGCAGTATTTT. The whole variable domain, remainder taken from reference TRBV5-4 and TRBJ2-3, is ETGVTQSPTHLIKTRGQQVTLRCSSQSGHNTVSWYQQALGQGPQFIFQYYREEENGRGNFPPRFSGLQFPNYSSELNVNALELDDSALYLCASSPGGTLPDTQYFGPGTRLTVL.

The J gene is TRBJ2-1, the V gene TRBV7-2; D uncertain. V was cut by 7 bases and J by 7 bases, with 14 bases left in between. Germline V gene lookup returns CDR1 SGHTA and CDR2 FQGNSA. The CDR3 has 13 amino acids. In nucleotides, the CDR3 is TGTGCCAGCAACTCTCAGGCATTGAATGAGCAGTTCTTC. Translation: CASNSQALNEQFF. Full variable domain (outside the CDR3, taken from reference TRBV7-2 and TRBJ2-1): GAGVSQSPSNKVTEKGKDVELRCDPISGHTALYWYRQSLGQGLEFLIYFQGNSAPDKSGLPSDRFSAERTGGSVSTLTIQRTQQEDSAVYLCASNSQALNEQFFGPGTRLTVL.

The CDR3 sequence: CATSRDPGNTQYF. CDR3 nucleotides: TGTGCCACCAGCAGAGACCCCGGGAATACGCAGTATTTT. The chain uses TRBV15 and TRBJ2-3; possible D gene TRBD2, 5 bases. Looked up from germline, CDR1 is LNHNV and CDR2 is YYDKDF (reference sequence). The CDR3 sequence is 13 residues long. The V gene lost 0 bases and the J gene lost 7 bases, with 8 bases spanning the gap.

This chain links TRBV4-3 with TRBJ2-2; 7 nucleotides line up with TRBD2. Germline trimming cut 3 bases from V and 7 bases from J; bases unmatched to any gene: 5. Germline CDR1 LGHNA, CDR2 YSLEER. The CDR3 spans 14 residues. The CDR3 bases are TGCGCCAGCAGCCAGCTAGCGGTTTACGGGGAGCTGTTTTTT. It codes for CASSQLAVYGELFF.

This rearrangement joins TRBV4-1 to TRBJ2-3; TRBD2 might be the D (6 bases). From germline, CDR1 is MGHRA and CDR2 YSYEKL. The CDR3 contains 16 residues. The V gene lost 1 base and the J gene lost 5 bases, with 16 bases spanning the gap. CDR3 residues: CASSQGSGREEDTQYF. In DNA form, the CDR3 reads TGCGCCAGCAGCCAAGGTAGCGGAAGAGAGGAAGATACGCAGTATTTT.

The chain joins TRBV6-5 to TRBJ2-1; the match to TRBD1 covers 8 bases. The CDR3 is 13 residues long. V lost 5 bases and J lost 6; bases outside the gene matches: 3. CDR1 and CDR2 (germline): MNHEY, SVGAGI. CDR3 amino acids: CASSPGQGNEQFF. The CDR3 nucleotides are TGTGCCAGCAGTCCCGGACAGGGCAATGAGCAGTTCTTC.

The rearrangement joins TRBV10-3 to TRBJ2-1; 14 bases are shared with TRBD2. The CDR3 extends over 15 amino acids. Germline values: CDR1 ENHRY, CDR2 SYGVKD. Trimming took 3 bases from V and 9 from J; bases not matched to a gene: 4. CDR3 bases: TGTGCCATCAGTGATGGACTAGCGGGAGGTGGTGAGCAGTTCTTC. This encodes CAISDGLAGGGEQFF.

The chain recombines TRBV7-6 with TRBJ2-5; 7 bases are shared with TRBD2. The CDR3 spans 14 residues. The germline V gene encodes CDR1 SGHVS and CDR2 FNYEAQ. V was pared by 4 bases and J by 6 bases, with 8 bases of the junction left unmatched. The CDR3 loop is CASSWQGGEKTQYF. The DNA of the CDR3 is TGTGCCAGCAGCTGGCAGGGAGGGGAAAAGACCCAGTACTTC. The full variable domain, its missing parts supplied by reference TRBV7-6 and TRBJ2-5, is GAGVSQSPRYKVTKRGQDVALRCDPISGHVSLYWYRQALGQGPEFLTYFNYEAQQDKSGLPNDRFSAERPEGSISTLTIQRTEQRDSAMYRCASSWQGGEKTQYFGPGTRLLVL.

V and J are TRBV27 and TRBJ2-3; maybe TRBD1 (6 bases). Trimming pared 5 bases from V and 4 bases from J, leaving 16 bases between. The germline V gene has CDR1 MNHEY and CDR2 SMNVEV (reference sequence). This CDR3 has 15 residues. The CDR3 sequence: CASSLDRPVADTQYF. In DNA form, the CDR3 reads TGTGCCAGCAGTCTTGACAGGCCAGTGGCAGATACGCAGTATTTT.

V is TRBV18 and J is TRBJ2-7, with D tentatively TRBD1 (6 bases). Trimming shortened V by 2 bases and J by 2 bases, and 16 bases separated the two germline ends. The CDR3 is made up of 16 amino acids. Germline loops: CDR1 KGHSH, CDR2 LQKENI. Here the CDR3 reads CASSPSSGVIPYEQYF. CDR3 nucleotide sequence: TGTGCCAGCTCACCAAGCTCAGGGGTGATCCCCTACGAGCAGTACTTC.

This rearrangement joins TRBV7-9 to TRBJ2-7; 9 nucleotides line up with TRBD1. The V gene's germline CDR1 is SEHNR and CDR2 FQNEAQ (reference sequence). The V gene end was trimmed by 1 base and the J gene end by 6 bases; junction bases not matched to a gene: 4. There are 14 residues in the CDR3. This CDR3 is CASSLGTGVVEQYF. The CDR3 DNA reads TGTGCCAGCAGCTTAGGGACAGGGGTCGTCGAGCAGTACTTC. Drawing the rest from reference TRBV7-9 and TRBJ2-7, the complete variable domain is DTGVSQNPRHKITKRGQNVTFRCDPISEHNRLYWYRQTLGQGPEFLTYFQNEAQLEKSRLLSDRFSAERPKGSFSTLEIQRTEQGDSAMYLCASSLGTGVVEQYFGPGTRLTVT.